A single TCR beta chain is shown here with its context. CDR3 length equals 12 residues. The germline CDR1 and CDR2 sequences are MNHEY and SVGAGI. V lost 6 bases and J lost 14, with 17 bases in between. This table comes from immunoSEQ multiplex PCR, and its TCRdb copy is limited to in-frame clones, with some not included. The sample shows about 59,000 clones, about 92% of them seen only once. This entry is derived from a study of control samples from healthy donors and cancer patients. This sequence was found in a middle-aged man with colorectal cancer. V usage is TRBV6-5 and J usage is TRBJ2-1, with D maybe TRBD2 (6 bases). The sequenced sample consisted of PBMCs. The CDR3 reads CASSLGGAGEFF. DNA for the CDR3: TGTGCCAGCAGCCTCGGAGGGGCCGGGGAGTTCTTC.